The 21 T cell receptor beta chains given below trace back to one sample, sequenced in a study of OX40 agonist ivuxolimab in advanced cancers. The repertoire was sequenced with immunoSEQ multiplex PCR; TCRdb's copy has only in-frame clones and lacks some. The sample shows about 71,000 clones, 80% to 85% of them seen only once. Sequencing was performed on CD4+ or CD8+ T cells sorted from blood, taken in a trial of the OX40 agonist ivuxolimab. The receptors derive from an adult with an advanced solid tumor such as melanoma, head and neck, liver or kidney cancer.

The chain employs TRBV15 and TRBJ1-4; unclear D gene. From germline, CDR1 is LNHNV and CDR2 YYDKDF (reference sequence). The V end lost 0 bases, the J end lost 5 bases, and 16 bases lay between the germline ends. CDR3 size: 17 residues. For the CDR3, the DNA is TGTGCCACCAGCAGAGATTATCTTCACAGCTCCAATGAAAAACTGTTTTTT. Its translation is CATSRDYLHSSNEKLFF.

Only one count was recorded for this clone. CDR3 region: CASSRPGSARGTEAFF. In DNA form, the CDR3 reads TGTGCCAGCAGCCGTCCAGGGTCCGCAAGGGGCACTGAAGCTTTCTTT. This rearrangement joins TRBV7-8 to TRBJ1-1; D is possibly TRBD1 (5 bases). Trimming took 5 bases from V and 4 from J, leaving 20 bases between them. This CDR3 spans 16 amino acids. CDR1 and CDR2 (germline): SGHVS, FQNEAQ.

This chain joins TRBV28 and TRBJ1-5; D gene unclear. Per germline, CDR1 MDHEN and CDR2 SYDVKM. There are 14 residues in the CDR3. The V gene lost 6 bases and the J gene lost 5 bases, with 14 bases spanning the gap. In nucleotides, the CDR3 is TGTGCCAGCAGCCCGACATCCTCTTATCAGCCCCAGCATTTT. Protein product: CASSPTSSYQPQHF.

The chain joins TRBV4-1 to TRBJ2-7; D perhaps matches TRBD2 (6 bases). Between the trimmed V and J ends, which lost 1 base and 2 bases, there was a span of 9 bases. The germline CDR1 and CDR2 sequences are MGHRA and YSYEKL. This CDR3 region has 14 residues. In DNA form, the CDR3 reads TGCGCCAGCAGCCAAGTGACTAGTACCTACGAGCAGTACTTC. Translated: CASSQVTSTYEQYF.

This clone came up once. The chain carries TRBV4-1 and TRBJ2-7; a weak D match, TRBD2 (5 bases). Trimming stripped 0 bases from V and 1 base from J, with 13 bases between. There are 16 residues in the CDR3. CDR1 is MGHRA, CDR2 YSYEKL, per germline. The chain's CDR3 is CASSQDEGSGSYEQYF. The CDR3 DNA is TGCGCCAGCAGCCAAGATGAAGGCTCGGGATCCTACGAGCAGTACTTC.

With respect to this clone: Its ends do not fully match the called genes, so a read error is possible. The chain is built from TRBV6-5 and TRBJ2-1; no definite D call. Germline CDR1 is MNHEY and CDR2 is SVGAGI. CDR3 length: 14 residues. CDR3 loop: CASSYSPTSYNVLF. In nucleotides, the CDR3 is TGTGCCAGCAGTTACTCGCCAACATCGTACAATGTGCTCTTC.

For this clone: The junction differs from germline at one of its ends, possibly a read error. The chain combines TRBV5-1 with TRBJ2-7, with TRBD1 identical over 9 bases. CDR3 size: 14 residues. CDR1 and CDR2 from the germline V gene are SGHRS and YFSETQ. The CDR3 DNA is TGCGTCAGCAGAACTGGGACAGGGTCTTACGAGCAGTACTTC. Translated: CVSRTGTGSYEQYF.

CDR3: CASSPPPGGSEAFF. CDR3 in DNA: TGTGCCAGCAGCCCCCCCCCGGGGGGTTCTGAAGCTTTCTTT. V is TRBV6-5 and J is TRBJ1-1; tentative D call: TRBD1 (5 bases). Looked up from germline, CDR1 is MNHEY and CDR2 is SVGAGI. V gave up 6 bases and J gave up 6 bases, with 17 bases separating them. This CDR3 region has 14 residues.

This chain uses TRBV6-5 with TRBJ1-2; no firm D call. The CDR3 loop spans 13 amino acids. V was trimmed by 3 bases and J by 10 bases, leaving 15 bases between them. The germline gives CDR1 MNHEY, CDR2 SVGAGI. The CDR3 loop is CASSYAMGSDYTF. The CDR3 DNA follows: TGTGCCAGCAGTTATGCAATGGGCTCCGACTACACCTTC.

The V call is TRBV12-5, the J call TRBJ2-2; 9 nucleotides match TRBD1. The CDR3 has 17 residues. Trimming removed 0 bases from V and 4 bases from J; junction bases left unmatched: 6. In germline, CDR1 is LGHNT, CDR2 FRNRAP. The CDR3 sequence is CASGLVVTGGRTGELFF. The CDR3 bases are TGTGCTAGTGGTTTGGTAGTAACAGGGGGCCGCACCGGGGAGCTGTTTTTT.

For the CDR3, the DNA is TGTGCCAGCAGCCAAGAGAGGGGGCGCGGACAGCCCCAGCATTTT. Residues: CASSQERGRGQPQHF. The V gene is TRBV5-8, the J gene TRBJ1-5, with TRBD1 identical over 7 bases. Germline V lookup: CDR1 SGHTS, CDR2 YDEGEE. The ends lost 4 bases at V and 7 bases at J; junction bases unmatched: 11. This CDR3 has 15 residues.

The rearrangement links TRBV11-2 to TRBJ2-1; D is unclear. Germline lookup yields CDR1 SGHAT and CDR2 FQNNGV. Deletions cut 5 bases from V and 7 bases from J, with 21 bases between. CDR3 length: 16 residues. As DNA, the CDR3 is TGTGCCAGCAGCCCGCGGTTTGGTGGTGACCTGAATGAGCAGTTCTTC. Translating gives CASSPRFGGDLNEQFF. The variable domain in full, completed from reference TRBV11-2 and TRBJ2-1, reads EAGVAQSPRYKIIEKRQSVAFWCNPISGHATLYWYQQILGQGPKLLIQFQNNGVVDDSQLPKDRFSAERLKGVDSTLKIQPAKLEDSAVYLCASSPRFGGDLNEQFFGPGTRLTVL.

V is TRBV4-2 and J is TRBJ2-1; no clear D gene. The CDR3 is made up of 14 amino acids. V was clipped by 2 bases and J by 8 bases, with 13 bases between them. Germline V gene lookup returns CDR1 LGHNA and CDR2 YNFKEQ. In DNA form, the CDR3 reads TGTGCCAGCAGCCAATTCGGGCTTAGGGATGAGCAGTTCTTC. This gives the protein CASSQFGLRDEQFF.

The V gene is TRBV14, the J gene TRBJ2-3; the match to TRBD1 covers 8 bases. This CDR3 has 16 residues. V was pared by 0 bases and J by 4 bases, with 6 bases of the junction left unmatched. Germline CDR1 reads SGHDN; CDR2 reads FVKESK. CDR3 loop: CASSQDPGQGSDTQYF. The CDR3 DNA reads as TGTGCCAGCAGCCAAGATCCAGGACAGGGTTCAGATACGCAGTATTTT.

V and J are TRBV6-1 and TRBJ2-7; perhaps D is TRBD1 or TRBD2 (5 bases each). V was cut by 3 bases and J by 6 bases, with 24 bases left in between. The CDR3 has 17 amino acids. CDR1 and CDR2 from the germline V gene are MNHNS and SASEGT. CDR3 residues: CASSDGGRGYPTAEQYF. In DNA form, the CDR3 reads TGTGCCAGCAGTGATGGTGGTCGGGGCTACCCTACAGCCGAGCAGTACTTC.

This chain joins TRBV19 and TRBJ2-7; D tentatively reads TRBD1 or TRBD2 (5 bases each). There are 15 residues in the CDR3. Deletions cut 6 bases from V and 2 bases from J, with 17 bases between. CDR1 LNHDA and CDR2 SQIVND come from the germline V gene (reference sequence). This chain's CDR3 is CASSVGVIIPYEQYF. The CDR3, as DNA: TGTGCCAGTAGCGTGGGGGTCATAATACCCTACGAGCAGTACTTC.

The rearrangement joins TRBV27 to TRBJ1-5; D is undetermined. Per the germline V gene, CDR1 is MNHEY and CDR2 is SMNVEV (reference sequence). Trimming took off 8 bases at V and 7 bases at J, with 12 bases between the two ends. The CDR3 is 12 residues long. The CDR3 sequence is CASGLVRQPQHF. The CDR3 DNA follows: TGTGCCAGCGGACTGGTTCGACAGCCCCAGCATTTT.

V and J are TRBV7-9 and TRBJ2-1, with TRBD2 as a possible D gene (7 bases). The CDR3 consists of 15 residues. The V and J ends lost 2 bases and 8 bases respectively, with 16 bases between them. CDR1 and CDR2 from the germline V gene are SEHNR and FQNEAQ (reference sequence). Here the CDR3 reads CASSLMGAGDDEQFF. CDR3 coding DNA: TGTGCCAGCAGCTTAATGGGGGCGGGGGACGATGAGCAGTTCTTC.

The CDR3 nucleotides read TGCGCCAGCAGCTTGACCACAGGGGGAGGAAACACCATATATTTT. This gives the protein CASSLTTGGGNTIYF. The chain has TRBV5-1 and TRBJ1-3; TRBD1 matches 8 bases. The ends lost 1 base at V and 4 bases at J; junction bases unmatched: 4. In germline, CDR1 is SGHRS, CDR2 YFSETQ. The CDR3 contains 15 residues.

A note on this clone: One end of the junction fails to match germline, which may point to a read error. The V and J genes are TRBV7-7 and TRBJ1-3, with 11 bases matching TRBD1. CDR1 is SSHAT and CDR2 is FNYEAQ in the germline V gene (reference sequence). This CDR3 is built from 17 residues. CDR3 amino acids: CASSSPGQGGSGNTIYF. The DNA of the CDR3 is TGTGCTAGCAGCTCCCCGGGACAGGGGGGATCTGGAAACACCATATATTTT.

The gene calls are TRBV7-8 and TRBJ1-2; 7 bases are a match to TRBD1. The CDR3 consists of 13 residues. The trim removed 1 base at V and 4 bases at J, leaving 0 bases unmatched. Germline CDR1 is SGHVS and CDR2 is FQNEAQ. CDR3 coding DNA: TGTGCCAGCAGCTTAGGGGACAGCTATGGCTACACCTTC. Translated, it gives CASSLGDSYGYTF.